Reported below is one T cell receptor (beta chain). Those enrolled, adults aged 18 to 89 years, came from some 25 US areas. Participant reports of clinical history set cohort assignment. Per the authors' pipeline: Estimated nucleated cell counts came from reference gene primer amplification. Sequencing used immunoSEQ multiplex PCR; TCRdb keeps in-frame clones, though not all of them. That table supplies the V and J calls and clone size; D and trimming were determined from the DNA. The profile shows under 300,000 clones, 75% to 90% of them singletons. Per the germline V gene, CDR1 is MDHEN and CDR2 is SYDVKM. V was pared by 5 bases and J by 8 bases, with 7 bases of the junction left unmatched. The CDR3 sequence is 15 residues long. This entry is derived from a study of blood T cell repertoires in COVID-19.

Sample: PBMCs or T cells enriched from blood (not recorded which). This clonotype was sampled from a woman in her thirties with acute COVID-19. The rearrangement joins TRBV28 to TRBJ2-1; 12 positions match TRBD1. The CDR3 is CASSAGTGGAYEQFF. The DNA for the CDR3 is TGTGCCAGCAGTGCCGGGACAGGGGGCGCCTATGAGCAGTTCTTC.